A selection of T cell receptor beta chains follows, all from one sample in a study of cytomegalovirus exposure and HLA in healthy donors. Method: immunoSEQ multiplex PCR; TCRdb's copy keeps in-frame clones and lacks some. The sample has about 120,000 clones; 82% are singletons. The specimen sequenced was PBMCs. All receptors derive from a woman younger than 35 in good health and CMV-seronegative. CDR3s include the opening cysteine and the closing phenylalanine or tryptophan. Each record gives: J gene, D gene, clone size, V gene, CDR3 DNA, CDR3 protein. D genes are given only for firm matches. The size of a clone is reported for some rows only, either as once, few or many, or as a class for expanded clones.

j_call: TRBJ2-2; d_call: .; clone_size: .; v_call: TRBV5-1; cdr3_nt: TGCGCCAGCAGCTTGGGACAGGGAGGGAACACCGGGGAGCTGTTTTTT; cdr3_aa: CASSLGQGGNTGELFF
j_call: TRBJ1-6; d_call: TRBD1; clone_size: .; v_call: TRBV27; cdr3_nt: TGTGCCAGCAGTTTAAGGGGGCTCTATAATTCACCCCTCCACTTT; cdr3_aa: CASSLRGLYNSPLHF
j_call: TRBJ1-2; d_call: TRBD1; clone_size: .; v_call: TRBV5-1; cdr3_nt: TGCGCCAGCAGCCCGACAGGGGACTATGGCTACACCTTC; cdr3_aa: CASSPTGDYGYTF
j_call: TRBJ2-5; d_call: .; clone_size: .; v_call: TRBV5-1; cdr3_nt: TGCGCCAGCAGCTTACTGTTTCAAGAGACCCAGTACTTC; cdr3_aa: CASSLLFQETQYF
j_call: TRBJ2-4; d_call: .; clone_size: .; v_call: TRBV6-4; cdr3_nt: TGTGCCAGCAGGCGAATAGCGGTTCCGGCAACCAAAAACATTCAGTACTTC; cdr3_aa: CASRRIAVPATKNIQYF
j_call: TRBJ1-4; d_call: TRBD1; clone_size: .; v_call: TRBV30; cdr3_nt: TGTGCCTGGATGACCGGGACAGCCAATGAAAAACTGTTTTTT; cdr3_aa: CAWMTGTANEKLFF
j_call: TRBJ2-4; d_call: .; clone_size: .; v_call: TRBV6-6; cdr3_nt: TGTGCCAGCAGTTATGTCGGAAACATTCAGTACTTC; cdr3_aa: CASSYVGNIQYF
j_call: TRBJ1-1; d_call: .; clone_size: .; v_call: TRBV11-3; cdr3_nt: TGTGCCAGCAGGCCCCACGTGGGGGGAAGGGGTGAAGCTTTCTTT; cdr3_aa: CASRPHVGGRGEAFF
j_call: TRBJ2-2; d_call: .; clone_size: .; v_call: TRBV4-1; cdr3_nt: TGCGCCAGCAGTCGACATACAACTCGACCAGGCACCGGGGAGCTGTTTTTT; cdr3_aa: CASSRHTTRPGTGELFF
j_call: TRBJ1-1; d_call: .; clone_size: .; v_call: TRBV18; cdr3_nt: TGTGCCAGCTCAGACACACAGATCTCTGAAGCTTTCTTT; cdr3_aa: CASSDTQISEAFF
j_call: TRBJ2-7; d_call: .; clone_size: .; v_call: TRBV5-4; cdr3_nt: TGTGCCAGCAGCGATTGGAGCTCTTACGAGCAGTACTTC; cdr3_aa: CASSDWSSYEQYF
j_call: TRBJ1-1; d_call: TRBD1; clone_size: .; v_call: TRBV11-2; cdr3_nt: TGTGCCAGCAGCCACTGGACAGGGGGCAATGAAGCTTTCTTT; cdr3_aa: CASSHWTGGNEAFF
j_call: TRBJ1-2; d_call: .; clone_size: .; v_call: TRBV4-1; cdr3_nt: TGCGCCAGCAGCCTCCCGAGGGAAAGGGCAAGCGATGGCTACACCTTC; cdr3_aa: CASSLPRERASDGYTF
j_call: TRBJ2-1; d_call: TRBD2; clone_size: .; v_call: TRBV2; cdr3_nt: TGTGCCAGCAGTCAAATTCTTGGCGGGGGGTACAATGAGCAGTTCTTC; cdr3_aa: CASSQILGGGYNEQFF
j_call: TRBJ1-2; d_call: TRBD1; clone_size: .; v_call: TRBV30; cdr3_nt: TGTGCCTGGACTGGACAGGGGAGTGATGGCTACACCTTC; cdr3_aa: CAWTGQGSDGYTF
j_call: TRBJ2-3; d_call: TRBD2; clone_size: few; v_call: TRBV7-8; cdr3_nt: TGTGCCAGCAGTCACCAGTCGGTGGGGCGGGAGGATAACACAGATACGCAGTATTTT; cdr3_aa: CASSHQSVGREDNTDTQYF
j_call: TRBJ2-6; d_call: TRBD2; clone_size: .; v_call: TRBV5-4; cdr3_nt: TGTGCCAGCAGAGCCCTAGCGGGCCGTAACTCTGGGGCCAACGTCCTGACTTTC; cdr3_aa: CASRALAGRNSGANVLTF
j_call: TRBJ1-2; d_call: .; clone_size: .; v_call: TRBV28; cdr3_nt: TGTGCCAGCAGTTTAGTCAGGGGAGGGGACTATGGCTACACCTTC; cdr3_aa: CASSLVRGGDYGYTF
j_call: TRBJ1-2; d_call: TRBD1; clone_size: .; v_call: TRBV28; cdr3_nt: TGTGCCAGCAGTGGTGACAGGGTCTATGGCTACACCTTC; cdr3_aa: CASSGDRVYGYTF
j_call: TRBJ2-7; d_call: .; clone_size: few; v_call: TRBV6-5; cdr3_nt: TGTGCCAGCAGCCCCAGATCCCTCGAGCAGTACTTC; cdr3_aa: CASSPRSLEQYF
j_call: TRBJ1-1; d_call: .; clone_size: .; v_call: TRBV18; cdr3_nt: TGTGCCAGCTCACCACTGTTTGAACGGGATTCTGAAGCTTTCTTT; cdr3_aa: CASSPLFERDSEAFF
j_call: TRBJ2-5; d_call: .; clone_size: .; v_call: TRBV9; cdr3_nt: TGTGCCAGCTCTAGGGACTTAGAGGTCAAAGAGACCCAGTACTTC; cdr3_aa: CASSRDLEVKETQYF
j_call: TRBJ2-7; d_call: TRBD1; clone_size: .; v_call: TRBV19; cdr3_nt: TGTGCCAGTAGTATCACGGGACAGGGGAGCTACGAGCAGTACTTC; cdr3_aa: CASSITGQGSYEQYF
j_call: TRBJ1-1; d_call: .; clone_size: .; v_call: TRBV6-5; cdr3_nt: TGTGCCAGCGTCCGCCGGACTGAAGCTTTCTTT; cdr3_aa: CASVRRTEAFF
j_call: TRBJ2-5; d_call: .; clone_size: .; v_call: TRBV30; cdr3_nt: TGTGCCTGGAGTGACACAGGGCTGGGGGAGACCCAGTACTTC; cdr3_aa: CAWSDTGLGETQYF
j_call: TRBJ1-4; d_call: .; clone_size: .; v_call: TRBV4-1; cdr3_nt: TGCGCCAGCAGCCAAGGAAGTGCAGGCAGTGAAAAACTGTTTTTT; cdr3_aa: CASSQGSAGSEKLFF
j_call: TRBJ1-2; d_call: TRBD1; clone_size: .; v_call: TRBV27; cdr3_nt: TGTGCCAGCAGTTCCGTCGCATGGGACAGGACTAACTATGGCTACACCTTC; cdr3_aa: CASSSVAWDRTNYGYTF